These T cell receptor beta chains were read from a single sample in a study of CD8 T cells in ankylosing spondylitis. One entry per CDR3 protein, called by TCRdb with MiXCR from the 5' RACE reads. The sample has 110,000 to 150,000 distinct CDR3 sequences, 7% to 9% seen once. The sample comprised synovial fluid, either unsorted or a sorted T cell fraction (not recorded which). All receptors come from a male donor with ankylosing spondylitis. Each CDR3 is given with its conserved first and last residue. A D gene is named only where the DNA matches it firmly. Size is stated for part of the rows, as once, few or many counts, or as a class when the clone is expanded.

J gene | clone size | D gene | V gene | CDR3 DNA | CDR3 protein
TRBJ2-2 | NA | NA | TRBV7-9 | TGTGCCAGCAGCTTGACCTTCGGGGAGCTGTTTTTT | CASSLTFGELFF
TRBJ2-6 | few | NA | TRBV19 | TGTGCCAGTACCCAGACAGGGAGGGATACTGGGGCCAACGTCCTGACTTTC | CASTQTGRDTGANVLTF
TRBJ2-6 | many | NA | TRBV3-1 | TGTGCCAGCAGCCACCGGGGGTCTGGGGCCAACGTCCTGACTTTC | CASSHRGSGANVLTF
TRBJ2-6 | many | TRBD1 | TRBV29-1 | TGCAGCGTTGGCGGGACAGGGGTCTCTGGGGCCAACGTCCTGACTTTC | CSVGGTGVSGANVLTF
TRBJ1-1 | few | NA | TRBV4-1 | TGCGCCAGCAGCCAAGAAAGGGGCACTGAAGCTTTCTTT | CASSQERGTEAFF
TRBJ2-3 | NA | NA | TRBV5-6 | TGTGCCAGCAGCTTGCAAGGGGGATTAGATACGCAGTATTTT | CASSLQGGLDTQYF
TRBJ1-2 | many | NA | TRBV29-1 | TGCAGCGTTGCTTGGTCGGGGTATGGCTACACCTTC | CSVAWSGYGYTF
TRBJ1-2 | many | NA | TRBV28 | TGTGCCAGCAGTTTGGCAGGGAGGGACTATGGCTACACCTTC | CASSLAGRDYGYTF
TRBJ1-1 | NA | NA | TRBV28 | TGTGCCAGCAGGGGCAGCTTACTTGAAGCTTTCTTT | CASRGSLLEAFF
TRBJ2-1 | many | NA | TRBV5-1 | TGCGCCAGCAGCTTGGACAGCGCCAACTACAATGAGCAGTTCTTC | CASSLDSANYNEQFF
TRBJ2-5 | few | NA | TRBV5-5 | TGTGCCAGCAGCTTCACGGCCCGGGAGACCCAGTACTTC | CASSFTARETQYF
TRBJ2-5 | NA | TRBD1 | TRBV28 | TGTGCCAGCAGTGTAAACCCGGGACAGGGGTTAATAGAAGAGACCCAGTACTTC | CASSVNPGQGLIEETQYF
TRBJ2-2 | many | NA | TRBV20-1 | TGCAGTGCTGAGGGGCCCCTGGACACCGGGGAGCTGTTTTTT | CSAEGPLDTGELFF
TRBJ1-2 | NA | NA | TRBV20-1 | TGCAGTGCTATCACCCCGTCGGGCAGGGGTAGCTATGGCTACACCTTC | CSAITPSGRGSYGYTF
TRBJ2-7 | once | TRBD2 | TRBV24-1 | TGTGCCACCAGTCCTCCCTCTCCTAGCGGACACTACGAGCAGTACTTC | CATSPPSPSGHYEQYF
TRBJ2-2 | few | NA | TRBV7-2 | TGTGCCAGCAGCTTTTTTGCAGGGACGAGCGGGGAGCTGTTTTTT | CASSFFAGTSGELFF
TRBJ1-6 | many | TRBD1 | TRBV11-2 | TGTGCCAGCAGCTTACTGGGGACAGGGACTGGATCACCCCTCCACTTT | CASSLLGTGTGSPLHF
TRBJ2-3 | NA | NA | TRBV20-1 | TGCAGTGCTTACATTACGGGTTCATCGGGCACAGATACGCAGTATTTT | CSAYITGSSGTDTQYF
TRBJ2-6 | NA | NA | TRBV6-2/TRBV6-3 | TGTGCCAGCAGTCTATCACACTCTGGGGCCAACGTCCTGACTTTC | CASSLSHSGANVLTF
TRBJ2-3 | many | TRBD2 | TRBV11-3 | TGTGCCAGCAGCTCTTTACTAGCGGGAGTGGGGTATAAGGGCACAGATACGCAGTATTTT | CASSSLLAGVGYKGTDTQYF
TRBJ1-5 | few | TRBD1 | TRBV20-1 | TGCAGTGCCGCCCCCCGGACAGGGGCTGATCAGCCCCAGCATTTT | CSAAPRTGADQPQHF
TRBJ1-4 | few | TRBD1 | TRBV7-9 | TGTGCCAGCAGCTTCCCCGGACAGGGTAGAGAAAAACTGTTTTTT | CASSFPGQGREKLFF
TRBJ2-3 | few | NA | TRBV6-1 | TGTGCCAGCACCAACAGGGCGGTTGCAGATACGCAGTATTTT | CASTNRAVADTQYF
TRBJ2-1 | NA | NA | TRBV4-2 | TGTGCCAGCAGCCGGCCCGTGGGGGACGCAGAGCAGTTCTTC | CASSRPVGDAEQFF
TRBJ2-3 | many | TRBD1 | TRBV7-2 | TGTGCCAGCAGCTTAGTTACAGGGGGCGGAAATACGCAGTATTTT | CASSLVTGGGNTQYF
TRBJ1-2 | NA | NA | TRBV11-2 | TGTGCCAGCAGCCCAATTGCCGAATATGGCTACACCTTC | CASSPIAEYGYTF
TRBJ1-2 | many | NA | TRBV4-3 | TGCGCCAGCAGCCAGGCCTCGGACTATGGCTACACCTTC | CASSQASDYGYTF
TRBJ1-1 | few | NA | TRBV12-3/TRBV12-4 | TGTGCCAGCAGTTTAGGGACGGGGAACACTGAAGCTTTCTTT | CASSLGTGNTEAFF
TRBJ1-1 | medium-sized | TRBD1 | TRBV5-1 | TGCGCCAGCAGCTTGAGGGGACAGGGGTCTCCGAACACTGAAGCTTTCTTT | CASSLRGQGSPNTEAFF
TRBJ1-5 | NA | TRBD1 | TRBV7-9 | TGTGCCAGCAGCTCCACCGACAGGGGAAATCAGCCCCAGCATTTT | CASSSTDRGNQPQHF
TRBJ2-1 | many | TRBD1 | TRBV7-2 | TGTGCCAGCAGCTGGGACAGCTACAATGAGCAGTTCTTC | CASSWDSYNEQFF